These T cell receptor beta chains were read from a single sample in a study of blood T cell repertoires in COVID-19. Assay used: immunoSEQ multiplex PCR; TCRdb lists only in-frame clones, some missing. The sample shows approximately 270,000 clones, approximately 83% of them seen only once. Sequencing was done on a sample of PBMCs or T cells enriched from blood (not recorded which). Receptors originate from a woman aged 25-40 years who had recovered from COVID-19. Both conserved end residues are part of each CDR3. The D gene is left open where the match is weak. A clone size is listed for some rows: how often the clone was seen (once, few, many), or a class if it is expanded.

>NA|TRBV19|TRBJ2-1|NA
TGTGCCAGTAAGAGATCGGGTACTACTGACAATGAGCAGTTCTTC
CASKRSGTTDNEQFF
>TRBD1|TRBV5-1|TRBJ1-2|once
TGCGCCAGCAGCTTAGCGGACAGGGTTAACTATGGCTACACCTTC
CASSLADRVNYGYTF
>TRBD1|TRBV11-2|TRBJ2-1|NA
TGTGCCAGCAGCCCCGGGACAGGGGTCAATGAGCAGTTCTTC
CASSPGTGVNEQFF
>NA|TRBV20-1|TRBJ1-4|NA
TGCAGTGCTCCCTATAATGAAAAACTGTTTTTT
CSAPYNEKLFF
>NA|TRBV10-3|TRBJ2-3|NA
TGTGCCATCAGTGGGGGAGTGGGGGCAGGGGCCCTGACAGATACGCAGTATTTT
CAISGGVGAGALTDTQYF
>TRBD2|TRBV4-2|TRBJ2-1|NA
TGTGCCAGCAGCCAAGAGGCGGGGGGGCCAAATGAGCAGTTCTTC
CASSQEAGGPNEQFF
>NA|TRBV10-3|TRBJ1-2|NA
TGTGCCATCAGACAGGGATCGGGCGGCTACACCTTC
CAIRQGSGGYTF
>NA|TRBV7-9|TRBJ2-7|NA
TGTGCCAGCAGCTTTTCAGGGTTGGTCTACGAGCAGTACTTC
CASSFSGLVYEQYF
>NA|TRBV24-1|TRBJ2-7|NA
TGTGCCACCAGTGGGCGGAACTACGAGCAGTACTTC
CATSGRNYEQYF
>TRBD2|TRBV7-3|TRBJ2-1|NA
TGTGCCAGCAGCCGAGAAGGACTAGCGGGAGTAGATGAGCAGTTCTTC
CASSREGLAGVDEQFF
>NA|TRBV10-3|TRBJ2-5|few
TGTGCCATCAGGCAGCGGGACCAAGAGACCCAGTACTTC
CAIRQRDQETQYF
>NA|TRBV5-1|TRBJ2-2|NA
TGCGCCAGCAGCAACAAACAGGGTCAGGGGACCGGGGAGCTGTTTTTT
CASSNKQGQGTGELFF
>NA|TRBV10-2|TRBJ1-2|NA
TGCGCCAGCCTCATGGGAGGGGGAAGTGGCTACACCTTC
CASLMGGGSGYTF
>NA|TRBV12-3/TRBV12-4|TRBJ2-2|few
TGTGCCAGCAGACGCGGCGGGGAGCTGTTTTTT
CASRRGGELFF
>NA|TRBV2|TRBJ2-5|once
TGTGCCAGCAGTGGAGGAGGGAGCCAAGAGACCCAGTACTTC
CASSGGGSQETQYF
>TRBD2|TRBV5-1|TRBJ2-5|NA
TGCGCCAGCAGCCTGCTCCCCGGGACTAGCGCCGTACACCAAGAGACCCAGTACTTC
CASSLLPGTSAVHQETQYF
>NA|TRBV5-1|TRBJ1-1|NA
TGCGCCAGCAGCCTGGACGGGGACACTGAAGCTTTCTTT
CASSLDGDTEAFF
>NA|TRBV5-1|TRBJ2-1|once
TGCGCCAGTTCAGCGGGAAGGGGGAATGAGCAGTTCTTC
CASSAGRGNEQFF
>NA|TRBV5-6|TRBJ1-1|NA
TGTGCCAGCAGCTATGCCTCAAGGAGGAGTGAAGCTTTCTTT
CASSYASRRSEAFF
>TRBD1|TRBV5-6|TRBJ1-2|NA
TGTGCCAGCAGCCCAGGACAGGGGGCAGCCGGCTACACCTTC
CASSPGQGAAGYTF
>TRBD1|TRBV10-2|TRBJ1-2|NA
TGCGCCAGCAGTTTTACAGGGGTGGGAGGCTACACCTTC
CASSFTGVGGYTF
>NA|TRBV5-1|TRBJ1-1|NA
TGCGCCAGCAGCTCGGTGGGAGATACTAAGGGCGCTGAAGCTTTCTTT
CASSSVGDTKGAEAFF
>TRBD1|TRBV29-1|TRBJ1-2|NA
TGCAGCGTTGTCTCCCGAAAAGGGGGCTCACCCCCTAACTATGGCTACACCTTC
CSVVSRKGGSPPNYGYTF
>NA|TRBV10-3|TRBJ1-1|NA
TGTGCCATCAGCACCAAGAACCGGGGGACTGAAGCTTTCTTT
CAISTKNRGTEAFF
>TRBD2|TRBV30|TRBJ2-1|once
TGTGCCTGGAGTTACAGCGGGAGTAAGTTCTTC
CAWSYSGSKFF
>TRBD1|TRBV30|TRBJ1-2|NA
TGTGCCTGGAGTCTACTCACAGGGGGCCATGGCTACACCTTC
CAWSLLTGGHGYTF
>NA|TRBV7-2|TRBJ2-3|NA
TGTGCCAGCAGCTTACAGGGGAATAGCGCAGATACGCAGTATTTT
CASSLQGNSADTQYF
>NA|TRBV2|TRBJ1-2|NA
TGTGCCAGCAGTGGGGCCAGCTATCGTAACTATGGCTACACCTTC
CASSGASYRNYGYTF
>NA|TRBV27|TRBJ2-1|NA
TGTGCCAGCACCCCCTACCCGTACAATGAGCAGTTCTTC
CASTPYPYNEQFF
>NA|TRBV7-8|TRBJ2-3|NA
TGTGCCAGCAGCTTCCGGACTAACGGAGATACGCAGTATTTT
CASSFRTNGDTQYF
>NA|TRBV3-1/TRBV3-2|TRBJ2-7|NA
TGTGCCAGCAGCCAAGAAGGGAGGATTATCTACGAGCAGTACTTC
CASSQEGRIIYEQYF
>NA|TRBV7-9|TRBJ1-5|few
TGTGCCAGCAGCCCCGGGGGAAGTTGGTATGCTCAGCCCCAGCATTTT
CASSPGGSWYAQPQHF
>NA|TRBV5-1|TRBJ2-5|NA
TGCGCCAGCAGCTTGGGTGGGCAGCCGTTCCAAGAGACCCAGTACTTC
CASSLGGQPFQETQYF
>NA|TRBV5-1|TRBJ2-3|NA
TGCGCCAGCAGCTTGAGAGGGGGGGAGAGCACAGATACGCAGTATTTT
CASSLRGGESTDTQYF
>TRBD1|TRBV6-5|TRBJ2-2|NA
TGTGCCAGCAGTTGGGACAGGGTCAACGGCGGGGAGCTGTTTTTT
CASSWDRVNGGELFF
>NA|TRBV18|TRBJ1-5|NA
TGTGCCAGCTCACCTTCCGCAGGGGCGGACAATCAGCCCCAGCATTTT
CASSPSAGADNQPQHF
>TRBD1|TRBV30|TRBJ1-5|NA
TGTGCCTGGAGTGTAGGGACAGGGGGCAATCAGCCCCAGCATTTT
CAWSVGTGGNQPQHF
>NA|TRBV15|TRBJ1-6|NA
TGTGCCACCAGCAGTGGGAGGGGAGGCAATTCACCCCTCCACTTT
CATSSGRGGNSPLHF
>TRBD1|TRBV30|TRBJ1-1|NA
TGTGCCTGGACAGGGGGACACACTGAAGCTTTCTTT
CAWTGGHTEAFF